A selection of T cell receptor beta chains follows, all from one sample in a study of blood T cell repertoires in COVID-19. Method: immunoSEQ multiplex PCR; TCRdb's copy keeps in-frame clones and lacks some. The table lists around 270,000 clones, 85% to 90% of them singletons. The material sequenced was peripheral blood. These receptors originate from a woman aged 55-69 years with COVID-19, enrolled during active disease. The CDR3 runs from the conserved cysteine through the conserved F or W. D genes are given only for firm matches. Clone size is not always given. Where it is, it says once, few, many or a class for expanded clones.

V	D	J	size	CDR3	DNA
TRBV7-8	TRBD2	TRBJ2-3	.	CASSYDVGGSTDTQYF	TGTGCCAGCAGCTACGATGTGGGGGGGAGCACAGATACGCAGTATTTT
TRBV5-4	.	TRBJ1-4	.	CASREGEKLFF	TGTGCCAGCAGGGAGGGTGAAAAACTGTTTTTT
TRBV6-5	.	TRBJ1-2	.	CASSYSRLGDGYTF	TGTGCCAGCAGTTACTCGAGACTCGGGGATGGCTACACCTTC
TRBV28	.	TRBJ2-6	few	CASSPLTIPGGANVLTF	TGTGCCAGCAGTCCCTTGACTATCCCGGGGGGGGCCAACGTCCTGACTTTC
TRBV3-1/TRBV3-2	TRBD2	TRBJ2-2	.	CASRGLAGNTGELFF	TGTGCCAGCAGAGGACTAGCGGGGAACACCGGGGAGCTGTTTTTT
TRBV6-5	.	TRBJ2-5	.	CASRKTPSLRETQYF	TGTGCCAGCAGGAAAACCCCCAGCTTGAGGGAGACCCAGTACTTC
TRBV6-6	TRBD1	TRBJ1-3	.	CASSRQGGNTIYF	TGTGCCAGCAGTCGACAGGGTGGAAACACCATATATTTT
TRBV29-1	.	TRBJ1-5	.	CSVLWGDSNQPQHF	TGCAGCGTACTATGGGGGGATAGCAATCAGCCCCAGCATTTT
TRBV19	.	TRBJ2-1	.	CASSIRGGPFLF	TGTGCCAGTAGTATTCGAGGAGGGCCCTTCCTCTTC
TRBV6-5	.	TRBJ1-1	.	CASRSPAGAPEAFF	TGTGCCAGCAGATCCCCCGCGGGTGCGCCTGAAGCTTTCTTT
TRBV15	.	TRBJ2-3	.	CATSRVDYADTQYF	TGTGCCACCAGCAGGGTAGATTACGCAGATACGCAGTATTTT
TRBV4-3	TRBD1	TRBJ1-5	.	CASSQRTGPDQPQHF	TGCGCCAGCAGCCAGAGGACAGGGCCGGATCAGCCCCAGCATTTT
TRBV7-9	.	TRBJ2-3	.	CASSSAARGAQYF	TGTGCCAGCAGCTCAGCCGCCCGCGGAGCCCAATATTTT
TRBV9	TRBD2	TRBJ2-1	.	CASSVPRLAGAYNEQFF	TGTGCCAGCAGCGTTCCTCGACTAGCGGGAGCCTACAATGAGCAGTTCTTC
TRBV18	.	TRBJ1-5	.	CASSTDGGQPQHF	TGTGCCAGCTCAACGGACGGGGGGCAGCCCCAGCATTTT
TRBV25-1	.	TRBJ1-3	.	CASSDSPASTIYF	TGTGCCAGCAGTGATTCCCCCGCCAGTACCATATATTTT
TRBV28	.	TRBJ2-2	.	CASRDNLNIGELFF	TGTGCCAGCCGGGACAATCTGAACATCGGGGAGCTGTTTTTT
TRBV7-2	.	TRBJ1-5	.	CASSPQRPQPQHF	TGTGCCAGCAGCCCCCAGAGGCCGCAGCCCCAGCATTTT
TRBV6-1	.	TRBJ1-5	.	CASSDTGGHNQPQHF	TGTGCCAGCAGTGACACGGGGGGGCACAATCAGCCCCAGCATTTT
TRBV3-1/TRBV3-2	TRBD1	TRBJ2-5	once	CASSEGQGMGETQYF	TGTGCCAGCAGCGAAGGACAGGGAATGGGAGAGACCCAGTACTTC
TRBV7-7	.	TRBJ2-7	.	CASSPLDSLHEQYF	TGTGCCAGCAGCCCGCTGGACAGTTTGCACGAGCAGTACTTC
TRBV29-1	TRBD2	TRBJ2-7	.	CSVGTSGRGEQYF	TGCAGCGTTGGGACTAGCGGGAGGGGCGAGCAGTACTTC
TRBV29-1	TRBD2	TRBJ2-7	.	CSVSGRGSGINEQYF	TGCAGCGTATCCGGTAGGGGTAGCGGGATCAACGAGCAGTACTTC
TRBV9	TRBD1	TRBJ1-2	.	CASSVDRGLGRYTF	TGTGCCAGCAGCGTAGACAGGGGGCTTGGCCGCTACACCTTC
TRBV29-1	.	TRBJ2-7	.	CSVVATRGTEQYF	TGCAGCGTTGTTGCGACACGGGGTACCGAGCAGTACTTC
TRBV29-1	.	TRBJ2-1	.	CSVRGTTDSSSYNEQFF	TGCAGCGTTCGGGGGACCACGGATAGTAGCTCCTACAATGAGCAGTTCTTC
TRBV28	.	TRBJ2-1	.	CASSPGTFFPFF	TGTGCCAGCAGCCCCGGGACTTTCTTCCCGTTCTTC
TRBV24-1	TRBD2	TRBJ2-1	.	CATSDLRVAGGNEQFF	TGTGCCACCAGTGATTTGCGGGTAGCGGGAGGAAATGAGCAGTTCTTC
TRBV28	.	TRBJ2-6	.	CASTTNRPGANVLTF	TGTGCCAGCACGACAAACAGGCCCGGGGCCAACGTCCTGACTTTC
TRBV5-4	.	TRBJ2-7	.	CASSLKGDFHEQYF	TGTGCCAGCAGCTTGAAAGGGGACTTCCACGAGCAGTACTTC
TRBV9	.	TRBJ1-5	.	CASSVAPGGPQHF	TGTGCCAGCAGCGTAGCCCCCGGGGGGCCCCAGCATTTT
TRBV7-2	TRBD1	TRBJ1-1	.	CASSPPGTGRGREAFF	TGTGCCAGCAGCCCCCCCGGGACAGGGAGGGGGCGAGAGGCTTTCTTT
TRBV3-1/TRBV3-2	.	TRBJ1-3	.	CASSPYTAGGNTIYF	TGTGCCAGCAGCCCGTACACGGCCGGAGGGAACACCATATATTTT
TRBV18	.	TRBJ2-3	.	CASSPSSLSTDTQYF	TGTGCCAGCTCACCATCGTCCCTTAGCACAGATACGCAGTATTTT
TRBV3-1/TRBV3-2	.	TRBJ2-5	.	CASSQGLGPGETQYF	TGTGCCAGCAGCCAAGGTCTGGGGCCGGGAGAGACCCAGTACTTC
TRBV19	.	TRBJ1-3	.	CASSNQGTGNTIYF	TGTGCCAGTAGCAATCAGGGAACCGGAAACACCATATATTTT
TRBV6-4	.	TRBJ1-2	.	CASSPRGSYGYTF	TGTGCCAGCAGTCCCCGGGGTTCGTATGGCTACACCTTC
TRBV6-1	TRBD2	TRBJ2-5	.	CASSEPGTSGKETQYF	TGTGCCAGCAGTGAACCCGGGACTAGCGGGAAAGAGACCCAGTACTTC
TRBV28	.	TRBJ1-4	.	CASSSSRRRYLNEKLFF	TGTGCCAGCAGTTCCTCGCGCCGCCGATACCTTAATGAAAAACTGTTTTTT
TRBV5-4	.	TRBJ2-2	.	CASSFLVGQTSTGELFF	TGTGCCAGCAGCTTTTTGGTTGGACAGACCAGTACCGGGGAGCTGTTTTTT
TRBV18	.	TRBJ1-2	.	CASSPLNGYGYTF	TGTGCCAGCTCACCACTCAACGGCTATGGCTACACCTTC
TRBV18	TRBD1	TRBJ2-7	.	CASSPKGQGEQYF	TGTGCCAGCTCACCTAAGGGACAGGGTGAGCAGTACTTC
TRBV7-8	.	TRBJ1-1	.	CASSLARTVGTEAFF	TGTGCCAGCAGCTTAGCCCGAACAGTTGGCACTGAAGCTTTCTTT